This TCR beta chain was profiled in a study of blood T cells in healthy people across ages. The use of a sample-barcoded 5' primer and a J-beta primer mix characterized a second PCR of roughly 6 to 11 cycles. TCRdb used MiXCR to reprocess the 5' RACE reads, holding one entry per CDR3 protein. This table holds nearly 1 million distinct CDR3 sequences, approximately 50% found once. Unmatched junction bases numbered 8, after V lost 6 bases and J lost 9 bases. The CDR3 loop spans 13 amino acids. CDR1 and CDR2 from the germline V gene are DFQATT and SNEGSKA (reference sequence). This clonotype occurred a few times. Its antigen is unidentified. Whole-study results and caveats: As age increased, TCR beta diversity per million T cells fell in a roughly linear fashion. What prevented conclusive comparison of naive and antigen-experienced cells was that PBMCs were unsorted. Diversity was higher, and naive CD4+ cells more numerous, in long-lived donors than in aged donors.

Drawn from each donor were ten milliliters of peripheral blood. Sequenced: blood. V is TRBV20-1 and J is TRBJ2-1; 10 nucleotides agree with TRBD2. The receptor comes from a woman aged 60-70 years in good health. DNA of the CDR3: TGCAGTGCCCCAGGGACTAGCGTCACTGAGCAGTTCTTC. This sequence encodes CSAPGTSVTEQFF.